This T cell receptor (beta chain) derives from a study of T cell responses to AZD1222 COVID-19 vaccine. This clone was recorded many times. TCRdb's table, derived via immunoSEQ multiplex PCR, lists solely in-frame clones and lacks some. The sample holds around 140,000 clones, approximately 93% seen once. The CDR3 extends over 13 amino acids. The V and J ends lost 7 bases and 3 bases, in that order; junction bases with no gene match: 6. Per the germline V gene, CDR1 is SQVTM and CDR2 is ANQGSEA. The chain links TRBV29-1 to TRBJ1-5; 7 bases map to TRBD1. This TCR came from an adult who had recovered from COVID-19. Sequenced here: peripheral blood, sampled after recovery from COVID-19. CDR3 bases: TGCAGCGCCAACCAGGGGGTCAATCAGCCCCAGCATTTT. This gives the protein CSANQGVNQPQHF.